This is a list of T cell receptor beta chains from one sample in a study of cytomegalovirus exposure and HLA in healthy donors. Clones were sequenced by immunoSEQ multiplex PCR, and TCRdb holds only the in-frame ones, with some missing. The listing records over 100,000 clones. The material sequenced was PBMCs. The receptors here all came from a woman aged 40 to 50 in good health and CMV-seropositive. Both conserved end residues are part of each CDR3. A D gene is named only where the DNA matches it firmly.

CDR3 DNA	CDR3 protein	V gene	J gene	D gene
TGCGCCAGCAGCTTGGCCCTAGATACGCAGTATTTT	CASSLALDTQYF	TRBV5-1	TRBJ2-3	.
TGTGCCAGCAGTTCGTCGGGACAGGGCCCACATGAGCAGTTCTTC	CASSSSGQGPHEQFF	TRBV28	TRBJ2-1	TRBD1
TGTGCCAGCTCACCACAGCAGGGCTCTGGAAACACCATATATTTT	CASSPQQGSGNTIYF	TRBV18	TRBJ1-3	.
TGTGCCAGCAGCTTAGGTCCTAGCGGGGTCTACAATGAGCAGTTCTTC	CASSLGPSGVYNEQFF	TRBV13	TRBJ2-1	TRBD2
TGTGCCAGTAGTATGACGGGTTACAATGAGCAGTTCTTC	CASSMTGYNEQFF	TRBV19	TRBJ2-1	.
TGTGCCAGCAGCTCCCGACTAGCGGGTACCACAGATACGCAGTATTTT	CASSSRLAGTTDTQYF	TRBV7-3	TRBJ2-3	TRBD2
TGTGCCAGCAGCTCGGAACTACAGGGATTAGGCACTGAAGCTTTCTTT	CASSSELQGLGTEAFF	TRBV7-9	TRBJ1-1	.
TGTGCCAGCAGCGACGGGGGCACTGAAGCTTTCTTT	CASSDGGTEAFF	TRBV9	TRBJ1-1	.
TGCGCCAGCAGCCCAAACCCCAGGGGACAAGAGACCCAGTACTTC	CASSPNPRGQETQYF	TRBV4-3	TRBJ2-5	.
TGTGCCAGCAGTCAGGGCTCCTACGAGCAGTACTTC	CASSQGSYEQYF	TRBV6-6	TRBJ2-7	.
TGTGCCAGCAGCCAGAGAACAGGTACCGGGGAGCTGTTTTTT	CASSQRTGTGELFF	TRBV14	TRBJ2-2	.
TGCGCCAGCAGCTTGGAAGCGGGAGGGGGTTACAATGAGCAGTTCTTC	CASSLEAGGGYNEQFF	TRBV5-1	TRBJ2-1	TRBD2
TGTGCCAGCAGCCTGGGACAGGGCTATGGCTACACCTTC	CASSLGQGYGYTF	TRBV7-9	TRBJ1-2	TRBD1
TGCGCCAGCAGCCAAGATCAGGGGGCAGAGCAGTACTTC	CASSQDQGAEQYF	TRBV4-1	TRBJ2-5	TRBD1
TGCGCCAGCAGCTTTAGCAGCGGGAAGGGCACCGGGGAGCTGTTTTTT	CASSFSSGKGTGELFF	TRBV5-1	TRBJ2-2	TRBD2
TGTGCCAGCAGCAAAGAGGTACAGGGTAAGCGTGACAATGAGCAGTTCTTC	CASSKEVQGKRDNEQFF	TRBV7-9	TRBJ2-1	.
TGCAGCGTCCAGGACAGGGCAACTAATGAAAAACTGTTTTTT	CSVQDRATNEKLFF	TRBV29-1	TRBJ1-4	TRBD1
TGTGCCAGCAGTTTAGGGGGCGGCTACGAGCAGTACTTC	CASSLGGGYEQYF	TRBV28	TRBJ2-7	.
TGTGCCAGCAGACTTCGGAGGGAGGGGAGGAAGCAGCCCCAGCATTTT	CASRLRREGRKQPQHF	TRBV9	TRBJ1-5	.
TGTGCCAGTCTGGATGGGACAGGGTCTACTGAAGCTTTCTTT	CASLDGTGSTEAFF	TRBV2	TRBJ1-1	TRBD1